Listed below are T cell receptor beta chains from one sample, sequenced in a study of blood T cell repertoires in COVID-19. The assay was immunoSEQ multiplex PCR, and TCRdb's table has in-frame clones only and misses some. The sample lists over 150,000 clones; around four fifths were seen once. Sequencing used peripheral blood. The receptors stem from a woman between 65 and 79 years old with COVID-19, enrolled during active disease. Each CDR3 is given with its conserved first and last residue. Each record gives: clone size, V gene, D gene, J gene, CDR3 protein, CDR3 DNA. A D gene is named only where the DNA matches it firmly. A clone size is listed for some rows: how often the clone was seen (once, few, many), or a class if it is expanded.

abundance: once
v_gene: TRBV3-1/TRBV3-2
d_gene: TRBD2
j_gene: TRBJ2-7
CDR3aa: CASSQDPGLAKTSYEQYF
CDR3nt: TGTGCCAGCAGCCAAGATCCGGGACTAGCTAAGACTTCCTACGAGCAGTACTTC

abundance: few
v_gene: TRBV13
d_gene: TRBD2
j_gene: TRBJ2-7
CDR3aa: CASSGLAGATYEQYF
CDR3nt: TGTGCCAGCAGCGGACTAGCGGGAGCAACCTACGAGCAGTACTTC

abundance: NA
v_gene: TRBV27
d_gene: TRBD2
j_gene: TRBJ2-3
CDR3aa: CASSLLGLAGGLDTQYF
CDR3nt: TGTGCCAGCAGTTTATTAGGACTAGCGGGAGGGCTTGATACGCAGTATTTT

abundance: NA
v_gene: TRBV4-3
d_gene: NA
j_gene: TRBJ1-5
CDR3aa: CASSQGITAQPQHF
CDR3nt: TGCGCCAGCAGCCAAGGAATTACAGCTCAGCCCCAGCATTTT

abundance: NA
v_gene: TRBV28
d_gene: NA
j_gene: TRBJ1-5
CDR3aa: CASSPLEDRYQPQHF
CDR3nt: TGTGCCAGCAGTCCCCTCGAGGACAGATATCAGCCCCAGCATTTT

abundance: NA
v_gene: TRBV11-2
d_gene: NA
j_gene: TRBJ2-4
CDR3aa: CASAGGSKNIQYF
CDR3nt: TGTGCCAGCGCGGGTGGAAGCAAAAACATTCAGTACTTC

abundance: NA
v_gene: TRBV12-5
d_gene: NA
j_gene: TRBJ2-3
CDR3aa: CASGYTGHGTQYF
CDR3nt: TGTGCTAGTGGTTACACAGGGCACGGTACGCAGTATTTT

abundance: NA
v_gene: TRBV18
d_gene: TRBD1
j_gene: TRBJ2-1
CDR3aa: CASSPLPTGSSYNEQFF
CDR3nt: TGTGCCAGCTCACCCTTACCGACAGGGAGTTCCTACAATGAGCAGTTCTTC

abundance: NA
v_gene: TRBV12-5
d_gene: TRBD2
j_gene: TRBJ2-1
CDR3aa: CASGSWTSGNEQFF
CDR3nt: TGTGCTAGTGGTTCCTGGACTAGCGGAAATGAGCAGTTCTTC

abundance: NA
v_gene: TRBV3-1/TRBV3-2
d_gene: NA
j_gene: TRBJ1-5
CDR3aa: CASSQGSSNQPQHF
CDR3nt: TGTGCCAGCAGCCAAGGGAGCAGTAATCAGCCCCAGCATTTT

abundance: NA
v_gene: TRBV7-3
d_gene: NA
j_gene: TRBJ2-3
CDR3aa: CASSLYREQDTQYF
CDR3nt: TGTGCCAGCAGCTTATACAGGGAGCAGGATACGCAGTATTTT

abundance: NA
v_gene: TRBV24-1
d_gene: TRBD1
j_gene: TRBJ1-2
CDR3aa: CATSRTGANYGYTF
CDR3nt: TGTGCCACCAGTCGGACAGGGGCTAACTATGGCTACACCTTC

abundance: NA
v_gene: TRBV19
d_gene: NA
j_gene: TRBJ1-5
CDR3aa: CASSIIARGVQPQHF
CDR3nt: TGTGCCAGTAGTATCATTGCCCGGGGTGTCCAGCCCCAGCATTTT

abundance: NA
v_gene: TRBV7-9
d_gene: TRBD1
j_gene: TRBJ1-2
CDR3aa: CASSLAWTGGGYTF
CDR3nt: TGTGCCAGCAGCTTAGCCTGGACAGGGGGTGGCTACACCTTC

abundance: NA
v_gene: TRBV2
d_gene: TRBD1
j_gene: TRBJ2-3
CDR3aa: CASSDRGLTDTQYF
CDR3nt: TGTGCCAGCAGTGACAGGGGGCTCACAGATACGCAGTATTTT

abundance: NA
v_gene: TRBV3-1/TRBV3-2
d_gene: TRBD2
j_gene: TRBJ2-5
CDR3aa: CASSRRSSGSSETQYF
CDR3nt: TGTGCCAGCAGTCGACGTTCTAGCGGGAGCTCAGAGACCCAGTACTTC

abundance: NA
v_gene: TRBV18
d_gene: TRBD1
j_gene: TRBJ2-7
CDR3aa: CASSPLSDRGSYEQYF
CDR3nt: TGTGCCAGCTCACCACTGTCGGACAGGGGTTCCTACGAGCAGTACTTC

abundance: NA
v_gene: TRBV18
d_gene: NA
j_gene: TRBJ1-1
CDR3aa: CASSPLSRTEVFGAFF
CDR3nt: TGTGCCAGCTCACCTTTATCGCGGACAGAAGTATTCGGAGCTTTCTTT

abundance: NA
v_gene: TRBV27
d_gene: TRBD2
j_gene: TRBJ2-3
CDR3aa: CASSPVASGGTDTQYF
CDR3nt: TGTGCCAGCAGTCCGGTGGCTAGCGGGGGCACAGATACGCAGTATTTT

abundance: NA
v_gene: TRBV7-2
d_gene: TRBD1
j_gene: TRBJ1-1
CDR3aa: CASSFGTGMNTEAFF
CDR3nt: TGTGCCAGCAGCTTTGGGACAGGGATGAACACTGAAGCTTTCTTT

abundance: NA
v_gene: TRBV4-2
d_gene: TRBD2
j_gene: TRBJ2-3
CDR3aa: CASSQSGGGVDTQYF
CDR3nt: TGTGCCAGCAGCCAGTCCGGCGGGGGGGTAGATACGCAGTATTTT

abundance: NA
v_gene: TRBV6-2/TRBV6-3
d_gene: NA
j_gene: TRBJ1-2
CDR3aa: CASSIMDSSYGYTF
CDR3nt: TGTGCCAGCAGCATTATGGACAGTTCCTATGGCTACACCTTC

abundance: NA
v_gene: TRBV4-1
d_gene: TRBD1
j_gene: TRBJ1-2
CDR3aa: CASSQGQGNNNMAYTF
CDR3nt: TGCGCCAGCAGCCAGGGACAGGGTAACAATAATATGGCCTACACCTTC

abundance: NA
v_gene: TRBV28
d_gene: NA
j_gene: TRBJ2-3
CDR3aa: CASSLRRTGLRPVTQYF
CDR3nt: TGTGCCAGCAGTTTACGGAGAACGGGACTCCGGCCAGTGACGCAATATTTT

abundance: NA
v_gene: TRBV6-6
d_gene: TRBD2
j_gene: TRBJ2-5
CDR3aa: CASSPGTSGEYQETQYF
CDR3nt: TGTGCCAGCAGTCCCGGGACTAGCGGGGAGTACCAAGAGACCCAGTACTTC

abundance: NA
v_gene: TRBV19
d_gene: TRBD1
j_gene: TRBJ2-5
CDR3aa: CASSRDRKETQYF
CDR3nt: TGTGCCAGTAGTAGGGACAGAAAAGAGACCCAGTACTTC

abundance: NA
v_gene: TRBV30
d_gene: NA
j_gene: TRBJ1-3
CDR3aa: CAWRLRGNGNTIYF
CDR3nt: TGTGCCTGGAGGCTCCGGGGGAATGGAAACACCATATATTTT

abundance: NA
v_gene: TRBV6-1
d_gene: TRBD2
j_gene: TRBJ2-1
CDR3aa: CASRTGTSHNEQFF
CDR3nt: TGTGCCAGCAGAACCGGGACTAGCCACAATGAGCAGTTCTTC

abundance: NA
v_gene: TRBV27
d_gene: NA
j_gene: TRBJ1-2
CDR3aa: CASSSGQWEGYTF
CDR3nt: TGTGCCAGCAGTTCTGGACAGTGGGAAGGCTACACCTTC

abundance: NA
v_gene: TRBV18
d_gene: NA
j_gene: TRBJ2-1
CDR3aa: CASSPPSRGRGNEQFF
CDR3nt: TGTGCCAGCTCACCACCGAGCAGGGGTCGAGGCAATGAGCAGTTCTTC

abundance: NA
v_gene: TRBV11-1
d_gene: TRBD1
j_gene: TRBJ2-7
CDR3aa: CASSVGQAYEQYF
CDR3nt: TGTGCCAGCAGCGTCGGACAGGCCTACGAGCAGTACTTC

abundance: NA
v_gene: TRBV5-6
d_gene: TRBD2
j_gene: TRBJ2-7
CDR3aa: CASSLRLAGGLASYEQYF
CDR3nt: TGTGCCAGCAGCCTAAGACTAGCGGGGGGTTTGGCCTCCTACGAGCAGTACTTC

abundance: NA
v_gene: TRBV21-1
d_gene: NA
j_gene: TRBJ1-1
CDR3aa: CASSIRDRSDTEAFF
CDR3nt: TGTGCCAGCAGCATCCGGGACAGGTCGGACACTGAAGCTTTCTTT

abundance: NA
v_gene: TRBV5-5
d_gene: NA
j_gene: TRBJ2-5
CDR3aa: CASSFETGTQYF
CDR3nt: TGTGCCAGCAGCTTTGAGACAGGTACCCAGTACTTC

abundance: once
v_gene: TRBV4-3
d_gene: TRBD2
j_gene: TRBJ2-2
CDR3aa: CASSQFAAGGPLTGELFF
CDR3nt: TGCGCCAGCAGCCAATTCGCAGCGGGAGGGCCTCTCACCGGGGAGCTGTTTTTT

abundance: NA
v_gene: TRBV30
d_gene: NA
j_gene: TRBJ1-3
CDR3aa: CAWSVGSAGSGNTIYF
CDR3nt: TGTGCCTGGAGTGTTGGGTCCGCGGGCTCTGGAAACACCATATATTTT

abundance: few
v_gene: TRBV18
d_gene: TRBD1
j_gene: TRBJ1-5
CDR3aa: CASSGTGDGQPQHF
CDR3nt: TGTGCCAGCTCAGGTACAGGGGACGGCCAGCCCCAGCATTTT

abundance: NA
v_gene: TRBV7-9
d_gene: NA
j_gene: TRBJ1-2
CDR3aa: CASSSGSYGYTF
CDR3nt: TGTGCCAGCAGCTCGGGGTCCTATGGCTACACCTTC

abundance: NA
v_gene: TRBV3-1/TRBV3-2
d_gene: TRBD1
j_gene: TRBJ2-7
CDR3aa: CASSQGVQGTASYEQYF
CDR3nt: TGTGCCAGCAGCCAAGGCGTTCAGGGGACAGCGTCCTACGAGCAGTACTTC

abundance: few
v_gene: TRBV7-9
d_gene: NA
j_gene: TRBJ2-7
CDR3aa: CASSLAGRGEQYF
CDR3nt: TGTGCCAGCAGCTTAGCCGGAAGGGGCGAGCAGTACTTC

abundance: NA
v_gene: TRBV19
d_gene: NA
j_gene: TRBJ2-5
CDR3aa: CASSRSRPGEETQYF
CDR3nt: TGTGCCAGTAGTCGCAGCCGCCCGGGGGAAGAGACCCAGTACTTC

abundance: few
v_gene: TRBV20-1
d_gene: TRBD2
j_gene: TRBJ2-1
CDR3aa: CSASLRTSGRASSYNEQFF
CDR3nt: TGCAGTGCTAGTCTTCGGACTAGCGGGAGGGCGAGCTCCTACAATGAGCAGTTCTTC

abundance: few
v_gene: TRBV24-1
d_gene: NA
j_gene: TRBJ1-5
CDR3aa: CATSEGGRAANQPQHF
CDR3nt: TGTGCCACCAGTGAAGGGGGGAGGGCAGCGAATCAGCCCCAGCATTTT

abundance: NA
v_gene: TRBV20-1
d_gene: NA
j_gene: TRBJ1-4
CDR3aa: CSRQEDLFF
CDR3nt: TGCAGCCGACAGGAGGACCTGTTTTTT

abundance: NA
v_gene: TRBV6-5
d_gene: NA
j_gene: TRBJ2-5
CDR3aa: CASFSPGQVAETQYF
CDR3nt: TGTGCCAGCTTTTCCCCTGGGCAGGTAGCGGAGACCCAGTACTTC

abundance: NA
v_gene: TRBV6-2/TRBV6-3
d_gene: TRBD2
j_gene: TRBJ2-1
CDR3aa: CASSYGREGGNEQFF
CDR3nt: TGTGCCAGCAGTTACGGCCGGGAGGGCGGGAATGAGCAGTTCTTC

abundance: NA
v_gene: TRBV5-1
d_gene: TRBD2
j_gene: TRBJ2-7
CDR3aa: CASSFGLAISYEQYF
CDR3nt: TGCGCCAGCAGCTTTGGACTAGCGATCTCCTACGAGCAGTACTTC

abundance: NA
v_gene: TRBV19
d_gene: TRBD1
j_gene: TRBJ2-1
CDR3aa: CASSKGQGFSNEQFF
CDR3nt: TGTGCCAGTAGTAAGGGACAGGGGTTCTCCAATGAGCAGTTCTTC

abundance: NA
v_gene: TRBV3-1/TRBV3-2
d_gene: NA
j_gene: TRBJ1-3
CDR3aa: CASAQGNTIYF
CDR3nt: TGTGCCAGCGCCCAGGGAAACACCATATATTTT

abundance: NA
v_gene: TRBV30
d_gene: NA
j_gene: TRBJ1-5
CDR3aa: CAWSGGQYSNQPQHF
CDR3nt: TGTGCCTGGAGCGGCGGACAATATAGCAATCAGCCCCAGCATTTT

abundance: NA
v_gene: TRBV18
d_gene: TRBD2
j_gene: TRBJ2-7
CDR3aa: CASSPGGTFGEQYF
CDR3nt: TGTGCCAGCTCCCCGGGAGGGACCTTCGGGGAGCAGTACTTC

abundance: NA
v_gene: TRBV5-1
d_gene: TRBD1
j_gene: TRBJ2-2
CDR3aa: CASSLRTGGYTGELFF
CDR3nt: TGCGCCAGCAGCCTTAGGACAGGGGGCTACACCGGGGAGCTGTTTTTT

abundance: NA
v_gene: TRBV19
d_gene: TRBD2
j_gene: TRBJ2-5
CDR3aa: CASSPTSGKYQETQYF
CDR3nt: TGTGCCAGTAGTCCCACTAGCGGGAAGTACCAAGAGACCCAGTACTTC